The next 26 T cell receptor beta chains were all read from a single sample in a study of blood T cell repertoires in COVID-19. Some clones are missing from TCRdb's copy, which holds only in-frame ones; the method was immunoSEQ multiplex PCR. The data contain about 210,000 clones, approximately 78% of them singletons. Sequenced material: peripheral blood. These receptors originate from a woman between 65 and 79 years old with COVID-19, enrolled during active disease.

CDR3 bases: TGTGCCAGCGGCCAGGCGGGAGGGCCCAATGAGCAGTTCTTC. Translating it yields CASGQAGGPNEQFF. This chain links TRBV5-4 with TRBJ2-1; the match to TRBD2 covers 9 bases. With V trimmed by 7 bases and J by 6 bases, 8 bases remained unmatched. This CDR3 region has 14 residues. Germline V gives CDR1 SGHNT, CDR2 YYREEE (reference sequence).

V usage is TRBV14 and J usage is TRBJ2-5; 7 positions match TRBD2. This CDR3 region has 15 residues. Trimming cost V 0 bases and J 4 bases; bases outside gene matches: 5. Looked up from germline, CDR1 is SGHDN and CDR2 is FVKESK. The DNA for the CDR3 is TGTGCCAGCAGCCAAGATGGGACTAAGTTAGAGACCCAGTACTTC. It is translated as CASSQDGTKLETQYF.

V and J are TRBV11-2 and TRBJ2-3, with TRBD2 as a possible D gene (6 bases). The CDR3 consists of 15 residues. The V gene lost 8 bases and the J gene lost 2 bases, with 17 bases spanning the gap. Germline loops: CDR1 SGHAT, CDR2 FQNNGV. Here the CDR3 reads CASSTFGGTTDTQYF. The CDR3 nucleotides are TGTGCCAGCTCGACCTTCGGGGGAACCACAGATACGCAGTATTTT.

CDR3 in amino acids: CASSYRQGVSNQPQHF. Here the CDR3 DNA reads TGTGCCAGCAGTTACCGACAGGGGGTGAGCAATCAGCCCCAGCATTTT. This rearrangement joins TRBV6-2 or TRBV6-3 to TRBJ1-5; 9 nucleotides match TRBD1. Germline V gene data show CDR1 as MNHEY and CDR2 as SVGEGT. V dropped 2 bases and J dropped 1; count of bases not matched to a gene: 3. This CDR3 is 16 amino acids long.

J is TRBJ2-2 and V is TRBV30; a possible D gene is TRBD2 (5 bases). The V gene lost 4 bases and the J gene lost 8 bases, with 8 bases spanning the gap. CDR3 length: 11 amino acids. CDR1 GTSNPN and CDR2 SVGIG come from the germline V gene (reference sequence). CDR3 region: CAWMDLGELFF. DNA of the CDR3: TGTGCCTGGATGGACTTAGGGGAGCTGTTTTTT.

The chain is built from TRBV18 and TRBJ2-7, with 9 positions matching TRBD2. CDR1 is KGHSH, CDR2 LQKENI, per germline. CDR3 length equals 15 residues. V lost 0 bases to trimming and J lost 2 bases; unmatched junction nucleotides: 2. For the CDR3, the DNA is TGTGCCAGCTCACCACCGGCTAGCGGGGCCTACGAGCAGTACTTC. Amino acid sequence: CASSPPASGAYEQYF.

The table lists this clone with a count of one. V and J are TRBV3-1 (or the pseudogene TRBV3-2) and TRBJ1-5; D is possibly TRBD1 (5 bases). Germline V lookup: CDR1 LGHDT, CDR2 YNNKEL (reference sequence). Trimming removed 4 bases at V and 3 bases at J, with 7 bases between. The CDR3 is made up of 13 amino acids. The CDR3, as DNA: TGTGCCAGCAGCCGACAGTCCAATCAGCCCCAGCATTTT. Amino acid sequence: CASSRQSNQPQHF.

The CDR3 region is CSARQGIVTSAFF. The CDR3 DNA sequence: TGCAGCGCTCGACAGGGAATTGTAACTTCAGCTTTCTTT. The chain uses TRBV29-1 and TRBJ1-1; the match to TRBD1 covers 7 bases. The V gene end was trimmed by 7 bases and the J gene end by 10 bases; junction bases not matched to a gene: 15. The CDR3 is 13 amino acids. Germline CDR1 reads SQVTM; CDR2 reads ANQGSEA.

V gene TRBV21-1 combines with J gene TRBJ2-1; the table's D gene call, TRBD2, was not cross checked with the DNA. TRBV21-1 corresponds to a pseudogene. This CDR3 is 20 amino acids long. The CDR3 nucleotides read TGTGCCAGCAGCAAACGAAGACTAGCGGGAGAGCCCCCCTCCTACAATGAGCAGTTCTTC. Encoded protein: CASSKRRLAGEPPSYNEQFF.

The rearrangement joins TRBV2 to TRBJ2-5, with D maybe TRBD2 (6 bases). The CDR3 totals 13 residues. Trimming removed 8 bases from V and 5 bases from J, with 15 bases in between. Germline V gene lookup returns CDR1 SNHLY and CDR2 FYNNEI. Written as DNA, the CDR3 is TGTGCCAGCGGAGGGGAGCTTGTCGAGACCCAGTACTTC. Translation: CASGGELVETQYF.

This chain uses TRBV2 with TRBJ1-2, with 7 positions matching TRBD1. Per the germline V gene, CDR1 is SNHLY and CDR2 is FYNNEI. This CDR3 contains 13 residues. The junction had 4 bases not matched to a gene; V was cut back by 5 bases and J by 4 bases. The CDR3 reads CASSQDRSYGYTF. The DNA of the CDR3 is TGTGCCAGCAGTCAGGACAGGAGCTATGGCTACACCTTC.

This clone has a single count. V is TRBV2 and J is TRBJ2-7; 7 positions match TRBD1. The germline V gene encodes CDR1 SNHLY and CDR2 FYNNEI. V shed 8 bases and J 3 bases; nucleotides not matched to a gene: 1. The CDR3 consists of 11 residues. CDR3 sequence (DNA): TGTGCCAGCCGACAGGGCTACGAGCAGTACTTC. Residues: CASRQGYEQYF.

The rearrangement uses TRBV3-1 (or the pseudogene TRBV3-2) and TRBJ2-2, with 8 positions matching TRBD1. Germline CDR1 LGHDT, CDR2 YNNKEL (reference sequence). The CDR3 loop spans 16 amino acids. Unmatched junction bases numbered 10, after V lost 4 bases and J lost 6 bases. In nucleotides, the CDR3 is TGTGCCAGCAGCCCGAGAGGCGCAGGGGGCCCCGGGGAGCTGTTTTTT. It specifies CASSPRGAGGPGELFF.

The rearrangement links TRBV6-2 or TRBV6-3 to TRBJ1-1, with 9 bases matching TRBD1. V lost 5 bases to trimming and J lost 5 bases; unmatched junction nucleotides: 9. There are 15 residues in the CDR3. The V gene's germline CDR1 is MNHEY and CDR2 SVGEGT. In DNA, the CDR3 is TGTGCCAGCAGTGCGCCGGGACAGGGAAGGACTGAAGCTTTCTTT. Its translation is CASSAPGQGRTEAFF.

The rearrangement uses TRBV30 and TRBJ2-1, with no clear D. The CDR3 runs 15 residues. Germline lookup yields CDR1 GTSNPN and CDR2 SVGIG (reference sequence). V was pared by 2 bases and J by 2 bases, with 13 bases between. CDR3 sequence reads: CAWSIGVQAYNEQFF. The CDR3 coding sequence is TGTGCCTGGAGTATTGGCGTCCAGGCCTACAATGAGCAGTTCTTC. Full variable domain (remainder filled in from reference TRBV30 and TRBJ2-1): SQTIHQWPATLVQPVGSPLSLECTVEGTSNPNLYWYRQAAGRGLQLLFYSVGIGQISSEVPQNLSASRPQDRQFILSSKKLLLSDSGFYLCAWSIGVQAYNEQFFGPGTRLTVL.

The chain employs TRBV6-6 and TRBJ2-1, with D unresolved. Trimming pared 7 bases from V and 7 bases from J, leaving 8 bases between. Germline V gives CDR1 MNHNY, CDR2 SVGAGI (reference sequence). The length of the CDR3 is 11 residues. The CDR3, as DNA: TGTGCCAGCACCTACCGGAATGAGCAGTTCTTC. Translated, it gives CASTYRNEQFF.

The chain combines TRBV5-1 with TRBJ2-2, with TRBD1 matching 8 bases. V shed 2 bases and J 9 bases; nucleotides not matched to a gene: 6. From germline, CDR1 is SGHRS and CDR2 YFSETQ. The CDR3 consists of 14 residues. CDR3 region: CASSFQTGARELFF. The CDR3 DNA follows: TGCGCCAGCAGCTTTCAGACAGGGGCTAGGGAGCTGTTTTTT.

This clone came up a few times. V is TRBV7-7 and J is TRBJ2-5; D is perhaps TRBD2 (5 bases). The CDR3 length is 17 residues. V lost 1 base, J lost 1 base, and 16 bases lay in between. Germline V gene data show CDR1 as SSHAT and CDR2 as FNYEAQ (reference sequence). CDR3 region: CASSLEATRGSQETQYF. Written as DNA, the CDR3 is TGTGCCAGCAGCTTAGAGGCTACACGGGGTTCCCAAGAGACCCAGTACTTC.

DNA of the CDR3: TGTGCCAGCAGTCAAGGGACTCTGAACACTGAAGCTTTCTTT. This gives the protein CASSQGTLNTEAFF. The chain joins TRBV28 to TRBJ1-1; D may be TRBD1 (5 bases). Trimming stripped 5 bases from V and 0 bases from J, with 10 bases between. The germline V gene has CDR1 MDHEN and CDR2 SYDVKM. The CDR3 extends over 14 amino acids.

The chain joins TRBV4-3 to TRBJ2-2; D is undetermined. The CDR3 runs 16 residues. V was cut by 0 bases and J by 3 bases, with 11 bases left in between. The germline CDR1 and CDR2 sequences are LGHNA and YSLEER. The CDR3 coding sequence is TGCGCCAGCAGCCAAGACGGTTTTTCACACACCGGGGAGCTGTTTTTT. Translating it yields CASSQDGFSHTGELFF.

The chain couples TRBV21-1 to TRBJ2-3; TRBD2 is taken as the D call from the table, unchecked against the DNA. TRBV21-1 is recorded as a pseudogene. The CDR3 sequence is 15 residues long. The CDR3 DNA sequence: TGTGCCAGTCCGACTAGCGGGATTCGCGCAGATACGCAGTATTTT. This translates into CASPTSGIRADTQYF.

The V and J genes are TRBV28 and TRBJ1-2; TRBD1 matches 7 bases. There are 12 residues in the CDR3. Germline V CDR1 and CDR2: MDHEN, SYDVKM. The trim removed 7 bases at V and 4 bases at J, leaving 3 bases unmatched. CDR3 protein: CASKGTVYGYTF. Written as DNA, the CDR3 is TGTGCCAGCAAGGGGACAGTCTATGGCTACACCTTC.

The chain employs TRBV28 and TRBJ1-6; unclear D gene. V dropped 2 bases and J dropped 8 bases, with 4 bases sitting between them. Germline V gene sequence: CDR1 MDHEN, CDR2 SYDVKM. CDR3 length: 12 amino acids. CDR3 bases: TGTGCCAGCAGTTTACGTTATTCACCCCTCCACTTT. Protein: CASSLRYSPLHF.

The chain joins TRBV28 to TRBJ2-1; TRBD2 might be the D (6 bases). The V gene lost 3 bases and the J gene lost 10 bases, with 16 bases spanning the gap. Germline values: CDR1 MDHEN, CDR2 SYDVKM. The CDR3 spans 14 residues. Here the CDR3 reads CASSLDGTLREQFF. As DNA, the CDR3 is TGTGCCAGCAGTTTGGACGGGACTCTGAGGGAGCAGTTCTTC.

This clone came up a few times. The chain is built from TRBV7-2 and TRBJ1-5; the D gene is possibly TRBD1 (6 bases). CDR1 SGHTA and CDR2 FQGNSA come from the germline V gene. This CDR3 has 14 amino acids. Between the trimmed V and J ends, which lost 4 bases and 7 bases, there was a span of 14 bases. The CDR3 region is CASSSLGRGQPQHF. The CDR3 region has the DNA TGTGCCAGCAGCTCCCTCGGCAGGGGCCAGCCCCAGCATTTT.

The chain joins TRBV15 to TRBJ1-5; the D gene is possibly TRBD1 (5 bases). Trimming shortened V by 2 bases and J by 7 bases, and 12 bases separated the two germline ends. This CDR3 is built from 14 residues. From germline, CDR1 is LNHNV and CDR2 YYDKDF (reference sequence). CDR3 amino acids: CATSRWGPGQPQHF. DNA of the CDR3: TGTGCCACCAGCAGATGGGGCCCTGGGCAGCCCCAGCATTTT. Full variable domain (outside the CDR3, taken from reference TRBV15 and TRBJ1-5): DAMVIQNPRYQVTQFGKPVTLSCSQTLNHNVMYWYQQKSSQAPKLLFHYYDKDFNNEADTPDNFQSRRPNTSFCFLDIRSPGLGDTAMYLCATSRWGPGQPQHFGDGTRLSIL.